What follows are 10 T cell receptor beta chains derived from one specimen sequenced in a study of response to subunit inactivated influenza vaccine. TCRdb reprocessed the RT-PCR reads with MiXCR, giving one entry per CDR3 protein. The sample records about 520,000 distinct CDR3 sequences, less than 30% being singletons. The sequenced sample was CD4+ T cells sorted from PBMCs, obtained roughly 5 days after vaccination. Source of these receptors: a man aged 50 to 59 who received an inactivated influenza vaccine.

This chain connects TRBV15 to TRBJ2-1; 9 nucleotides align to TRBD1. This CDR3 contains 15 residues. The germline V gene has CDR1 LNHNV and CDR2 YYDKDF (reference sequence). V lost 3 bases, J lost 4 bases, and 4 bases stayed unmatched. The chain's CDR3 is CATSSPGTGYNEQFF. CDR3 nucleotide sequence: TGTGCCACCAGCAGCCCCGGGACAGGGTACAATGAGCAGTTCTTC.

The genes are TRBV5-1 and TRBJ2-3; no clear D gene. The CDR3 runs 14 residues. The V end was cut by 4 bases, the J end by 6 bases, with 15 bases between. The germline V gene encodes CDR1 SGHRS and CDR2 YFSETQ. CDR3 DNA sequence: TGCGCCAGCAGCCCCACATGGCCCCCGGATACGCAGTATTTT. Protein sequence: CASSPTWPPDTQYF. The whole variable domain, remainder taken from reference TRBV5-1 and TRBJ2-3, is KAGVTQTPRYLIKTRGQQVTLSCSPISGHRSVSWYQQTPGQGLQFLFEYFSETQRNKGNFPGRFSGRQFSNSRSEMNVSTLELGDSALYLCASSPTWPPDTQYFGPGTRLTVL.

The chain combines TRBV20-1 with TRBJ1-6; no reliable D call. This CDR3 comprises 15 residues. V was cut by 2 bases and J by 9 bases, with 17 bases left in between. Per the germline V gene, CDR1 is DFQATT and CDR2 is SNEGSKA (reference sequence). CDR3 protein: CSARPTGSGSSPLHF. The CDR3 coding sequence is TGCAGTGCTAGACCCACGGGGAGTGGTAGTTCACCCCTCCACTTT.

V is TRBV7-2 and J is TRBJ2-1; 9 nucleotides line up with TRBD1. This CDR3 has 15 amino acids. J was trimmed by 3 bases and V by 4 bases; bases with no gene match: 4. Per the germline V gene, CDR1 is SGHTA and CDR2 is FQGNSA. For the CDR3, the DNA is TGTGCCAGCAGCTCCGGGACAGGGTTCTACAATGAGCAGTTCTTC. Amino acids: CASSSGTGFYNEQFF.

A word on this clonotype: A much bigger clone sits one base away, suggesting this may be a read error. The chain recombines TRBV5-1 with TRBJ2-7; 10 nucleotides match TRBD2. The CDR3 sequence is 14 residues long. Per germline, CDR1 SGHRS and CDR2 YFSETQ. V lost 1 base and J lost 4; bases outside the gene matches: 2. The CDR3: CASSLTSGEYEQYF. CDR3 in DNA: TGCGCCAGCAGCTTGACTAGCGGGGAATACGAGCAGTACTTC.

The V gene is TRBV5-1, the J gene TRBJ2-3, with a possible D match to TRBD1 (6 bases). Looked up from germline, CDR1 is SGHRS and CDR2 is YFSETQ. With 4 bases removed from V and 1 base from J, the gap between germline ends came to 10 bases. The length of the CDR3 is 14 residues. For the CDR3, the DNA is TGCGCCAGCAGCACGGACAGAGGCACAGATACGCAGTATTTT. This translates into CASSTDRGTDTQYF.

This clonotype has more than one count but fewer than ten. This chain joins TRBV9 and TRBJ1-6; 8 bases fit TRBD1. CDR3 length equals 15 residues. V lost 2 bases to trimming and J lost 8 bases; unmatched junction nucleotides: 6. Germline V CDR1 and CDR2: SGDLS, YYNGEE. This chain's CDR3 is CASSVRTGWDSPLHF. CDR3 nucleotides: TGTGCCAGCAGCGTTCGGACAGGGTGGGATTCACCCCTCCACTTT. The full variable domain, with the rest looked up from reference TRBV9 and TRBJ1-6, is DSGVTQTPKHLITATGQRVTLRCSPRSGDLSVYWYQQSLDQGLQFLIQYYNGEERAKGNILERFSAQQFPDLHSELNLSSLELGDSALYFCASSVRTGWDSPLHFGNGTRLTVT.

In this sample, this clonotype turned up a few times. The chain combines TRBV5-1 with TRBJ2-7, with TRBD2 as a possible D gene (5 bases). The CDR3 length is 15 residues. Trimming took off 4 bases at V and 4 bases at J, with 18 bases between the two ends. The V gene's germline CDR1 is SGHRS and CDR2 YFSETQ. The CDR3 spells CASSPTFREVYEQYF. CDR3 sequence (DNA): TGCGCCAGCAGCCCCACTTTCCGGGAAGTTTACGAGCAGTACTTC.

The chain has TRBV3-1 and TRBJ2-7, with TRBD1 identical over 7 bases. V shed 1 base and J 7 bases; nucleotides not matched to a gene: 4. The CDR3 is 13 residues long. Germline V gene data show CDR1 as LGHDT and CDR2 as YNNKEL (reference sequence). DNA of the CDR3: TGTGCCAGCAGCCAAGTATCCAGGGGGGAGCAGTACTTC. Protein product: CASSQVSRGEQYF.

This clonotype has only a few counts. The V and J genes are TRBV20-1 and TRBJ2-7; D is possibly TRBD2 (5 bases). From germline, CDR1 is DFQATT and CDR2 SNEGSKA (reference sequence). The CDR3 extends over 12 amino acids. V gave up 6 bases and J gave up 4 bases, with 13 bases separating them. The CDR3: CSATEGSYEQYF. The CDR3 region has the DNA TGCAGTGCCACCGAGGGATCTTACGAGCAGTACTTC.